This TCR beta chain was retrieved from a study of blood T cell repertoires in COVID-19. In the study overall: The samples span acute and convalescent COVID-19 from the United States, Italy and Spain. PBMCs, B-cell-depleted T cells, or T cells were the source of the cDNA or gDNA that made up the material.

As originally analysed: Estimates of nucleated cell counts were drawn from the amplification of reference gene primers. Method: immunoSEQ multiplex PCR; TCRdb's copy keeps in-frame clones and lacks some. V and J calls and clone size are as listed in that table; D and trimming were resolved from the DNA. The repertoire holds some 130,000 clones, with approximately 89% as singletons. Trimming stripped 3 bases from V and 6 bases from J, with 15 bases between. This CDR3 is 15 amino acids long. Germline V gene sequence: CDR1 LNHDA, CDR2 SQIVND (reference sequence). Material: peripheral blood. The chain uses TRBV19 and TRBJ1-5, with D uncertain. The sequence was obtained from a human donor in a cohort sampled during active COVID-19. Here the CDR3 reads CASSIEGQVGQPQHF. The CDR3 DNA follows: TGTGCCAGTAGTATTGAAGGCCAGGTCGGTCAGCCCCAGCATTTT.